A single sample is the source of the 12 T cell receptor beta chains below, sequenced in a study of PD-1 blockade in classical Hodgkin lymphoma. All patients experienced relapse after autologous stem cell transplantation, and brentuximab vedotin exposure was variable. The table came from immunoSEQ multiplex PCR; TCRdb's copy has only in-frame clones and leaves some out. Among 98,000 or so clones, 89% were seen once, and the ten largest hold 20%. The specimen was peripheral blood mononuclear cells (PBMCs), collected before the second cycle of nivolumab. Receptor source: a human donor with classical Hodgkin lymphoma.

V gene TRBV5-1 combines with J gene TRBJ2-5, with 7 bases identical to TRBD2. The CDR3 is 13 residues long. The V gene's germline CDR1 is SGHRS and CDR2 YFSETQ. The junction had 6 bases not matched to a gene; V was cut back by 6 bases and J by 4 bases. The CDR3 spells CASKTPGGETQYF. Written as DNA, the CDR3 is TGCGCCAGCAAGACTCCGGGGGGAGAGACCCAGTACTTC.

Notes on this clone: The junction departs from the called germline gene at one end, perhaps through a read error. V and J are TRBV6-1 and TRBJ1-3, with TRBD1 identical over 7 bases. Germline CDR1 reads MNHNS; CDR2 reads SASEGT. This CDR3 has 16 amino acids. The CDR3 reads CASSEGRLQGTNTIYF. Written as DNA, the CDR3 is TGTGCCAGCAGCGAAGGACGGTTACAGGGGACAAACACCATATATTTT.

The rearrangement joins TRBV9 to TRBJ1-5; D perhaps matches TRBD1 (6 bases). The CDR3 is made up of 16 amino acids. Trimming cost V 0 bases and J 6 bases, with 16 bases left between them. Per germline, CDR1 SGDLS and CDR2 YYNGEE. The CDR3 sequence is CASSVGWGGQGQPQHF. For the CDR3, the DNA is TGTGCCAGCAGCGTAGGCTGGGGGGGGCAGGGTCAGCCCCAGCATTTT.

The chain carries TRBV2 and TRBJ2-7; D call uncertain. The V gene's germline CDR1 is SNHLY and CDR2 FYNNEI. CDR3 length equals 11 residues. V lost 4 bases to trimming and J lost 2 bases, with 3 bases between them. CDR3 in DNA: TGTGCCAGCAGTGTCGCCTACGAGCAGTACTTC. Translation gives CASSVAYEQYF.

V and J are TRBV7-9 and TRBJ2-2; D is ambiguous. The CDR3 has 12 amino acids. Germline V lookup: CDR1 SEHNR, CDR2 FQNEAQ (reference sequence). The ends were cut back, 2 bases at V and 14 bases at J, with 12 bases in the middle. CDR3 residues: CASSLYPPNLFF. CDR3 DNA sequence: TGTGCCAGCAGCTTATATCCTCCCAATCTGTTTTTT.

This rearrangement joins TRBV18 to TRBJ2-2; D is perhaps TRBD1 (6 bases). The V gene lost 4 bases and the J gene lost 2 bases, with 14 bases spanning the gap. In germline, CDR1 is KGHSH, CDR2 LQKENI. This CDR3 is built from 16 residues. CDR3 sequence: CASSRQQGTNTGELFF. In DNA, the CDR3 is TGTGCCAGCTCACGCCAGCAGGGGACCAACACCGGGGAGCTGTTTTTT.

This clone was counted only a few times. V is TRBV6-1 and J is TRBJ1-1; D gene unclear. The CDR3 runs to 13 residues. V was pared by 5 bases and J by 8 bases, with 15 bases between. Germline V lookup: CDR1 MNHNS, CDR2 SASEGT. The CDR3 bases are TGTGCCAGCAGTCCCCGTGAGGAAGAGGAAGCTTTCTTT. Its translation is CASSPREEEEAFF.

This sequence joins TRBV4-2 and TRBJ2-7; 13 positions match TRBD2. This CDR3 is built from 17 residues. The germline V gene encodes CDR1 LGHNA and CDR2 YNFKEQ. Losses at the gene ends were 0 bases for V and 2 bases for J; bases not matched to a gene: 4. Written as DNA, the CDR3 is TGTGCCAGCAGCCAAGATTTGGGACTAGCGGGACCCTACGAGCAGTACTTC. Encoded protein: CASSQDLGLAGPYEQYF.

As DNA, the CDR3 is TGTGCCAGCAGCGATGACATCAACTATGGCTACACCTTC. Translating it yields CASSDDINYGYTF. The V and J genes are TRBV28 and TRBJ1-2; no reliable D call. The CDR3 runs to 13 residues. Germline V lookup: CDR1 MDHEN, CDR2 SYDVKM. Trimming cost V 6 bases and J 2 bases, with 10 bases left between them.

In this sample, this clone turned up once. CDR3 protein: CASSSPLAGNYNEQFF. In DNA form, the CDR3 reads TGTGCCAGTAGTAGTCCATTAGCGGGGAATTACAATGAGCAGTTCTTC. V usage is TRBV19 and J usage is TRBJ2-1, with 8 bases fitting TRBD2. The CDR3 has 16 amino acids. Germline values: CDR1 LNHDA, CDR2 SQIVND (reference sequence). V shed 4 bases, J shed 4 bases, and the junction held 9 bases outside the gene matches.

The chain combines TRBV11-2 with TRBJ2-1, with 9 bases fitting TRBD2. Germline CDR1 is SGHAT and CDR2 is FQNNGV. The CDR3 length is 18 residues. V dropped 5 bases and J dropped 5; count of bases not matched to a gene: 16. This CDR3 reads CASSHFLAGLASDNEQFF. As DNA, the CDR3 is TGTGCCAGCAGCCACTTTTTAGCAGGACTAGCGAGTGACAATGAGCAGTTCTTC.

This clone was seen a single time. The genes are TRBV5-4 and TRBJ2-1; 8 nucleotides match TRBD2. The V and J ends lost 4 bases and 12 bases, in that order; junction bases with no gene match: 12. The CDR3 runs 14 residues. From germline, CDR1 is SGHNT and CDR2 YYREEE (reference sequence). The CDR3 here is CASSPGLGGPGQFF. The CDR3 DNA reads TGTGCCAGCAGCCCGGGACTAGGGGGGCCGGGGCAGTTCTTC.